These T cell receptor beta chains were read from a single sample in a study of cytomegalovirus exposure and HLA in healthy donors. The table came from immunoSEQ multiplex PCR; TCRdb's copy has only in-frame clones and leaves some out. The data show some 180,000 clones, more than 75% seen once. The sequenced sample consisted of PBMCs. Every receptor here comes from a man aged 40-49 years in good health and CMV-seronegative. Each CDR3 is given with its conserved first and last residue. A D gene is named only where the DNA matches it firmly. Not every row has a clone size; where given, it reads once, few, many or a size class.

d_gene	v_gene	j_gene	abundance	CDR3aa	CDR3nt
TRBD1	TRBV27	TRBJ2-7	.	CASRPDRTPSYEQYF	TGTGCCAGCAGACCGGACAGGACCCCTTCCTACGAGCAGTACTTC
.	TRBV10-3	TRBJ1-3	.	CAISEDRSSGNTIYF	TGTGCCATCAGTGAGGACAGGAGCTCTGGAAACACCATATATTTT
.	TRBV6-7	TRBJ2-7	.	CASRPFERGFTYEQYF	TGTGCCAGCAGGCCCTTCGAAAGGGGGTTTACCTACGAGCAGTACTTC
TRBD2	TRBV28	TRBJ2-7	medium-sized	CASSDRTSGTGEQYF	TGTGCCAGCAGTGACCGGACTAGCGGGACGGGGGAGCAGTACTTC
.	TRBV9	TRBJ1-4	.	CASSPRQDEKLFF	TGTGCCAGCAGCCCCCGGCAGGATGAAAAACTGTTTTTT
.	TRBV7-8	TRBJ2-7	.	CASSLPQGTYEQYF	TGTGCCAGCAGCTTACCCCAGGGAACCTACGAGCAGTACTTC
.	TRBV28	TRBJ2-2	.	CASPSNGGTNTGELFF	TGTGCCAGCCCTTCTAACGGGGGAACGAACACCGGGGAGCTGTTTTTT
TRBD1	TRBV2	TRBJ1-1	.	CASSPRQGANTEAFF	TGTGCCAGCAGTCCCCGACAGGGGGCGAACACTGAAGCTTTCTTT
.	TRBV14	TRBJ2-5	.	CASSPLGGKETQYF	TGTGCCAGCAGCCCTCTCGGGGGTAAAGAGACCCAGTACTTC
.	TRBV5-6	TRBJ2-1	once	CASSFKRSSYNEQFF	TGTGCCAGCAGCTTTAAGCGGTCCTCCTACAATGAGCAGTTCTTC
.	TRBV4-1	TRBJ1-2	.	CASSQQQVSNYGYTF	TGCGCCAGCAGCCAACAACAGGTTTCTAACTATGGCTACACCTTC
TRBD1	TRBV9	TRBJ1-2	.	CASSGRQGPGGYTF	TGTGCCAGCAGCGGCCGACAGGGACCCGGTGGCTACACCTTC
.	TRBV7-2	TRBJ1-1	.	CASSFPNTEAFF	TGTGCCAGCAGCTTTCCAAACACTGAAGCTTTCTTT
.	TRBV4-3	TRBJ2-7	.	CASSQTRGYEQYF	TGCGCCAGCAGCCAGACTCGCGGGTACGAGCAGTACTTC
.	TRBV9	TRBJ2-2	.	CASSVALIGGELFF	TGTGCCAGCAGCGTAGCCCTAATCGGCGGGGAGCTGTTTTTT
.	TRBV6-1	TRBJ1-1	.	CASDPTRTEAFF	TGTGCCAGCGACCCTACTAGAACTGAAGCTTTCTTT
.	TRBV11-3	TRBJ2-1	.	CASSVTGHNEQFF	TGTGCCAGCAGCGTGACAGGTCACAATGAGCAGTTCTTC
.	TRBV4-2	TRBJ1-5	few	CASRLDNQPQHF	TGTGCCAGCAGACTAGACAATCAGCCCCAGCATTTT
TRBD1	TRBV29-1	TRBJ2-7	few	CSVVGTDPYEQYF	TGCAGCGTTGTAGGGACAGACCCTTACGAGCAGTACTTC
TRBD2	TRBV7-2	TRBJ2-5	.	CASTRAGGPGETQYF	TGTGCCAGCACGAGGGCGGGGGGGCCCGGGGAGACCCAGTACTTC
TRBD1	TRBV28	TRBJ1-4	.	CASSPGQGERDEKLFF	TGTGCCAGCAGTCCCGGACAGGGCGAACGGGATGAAAAACTGTTTTTT
.	TRBV27	TRBJ2-2	once	CASSLGGIGELFF	TGTGCCAGCAGTTTAGGGGGGATCGGGGAGCTGTTTTTT
TRBD1	TRBV10-3	TRBJ2-3	.	CAISSFGTGTTDTQYF	TGTGCCATCAGTTCCTTCGGGACAGGTACAACAGATACGCAGTATTTT
TRBD1	TRBV11-3	TRBJ2-7	.	CASSSGQGEQYF	TGTGCCAGCAGCTCGGGACAGGGGGAGCAGTACTTC
TRBD1	TRBV18	TRBJ1-2	.	CASSPRGTELYGYTF	TGTGCCAGCTCACCACGGGGGACAGAGTTGTATGGCTACACCTTC
TRBD2	TRBV19	TRBJ2-1	few	CASSIGGLAGVAQLGYNEQFF	TGTGCCAGTAGTATCGGGGGACTAGCGGGAGTAGCCCAGCTAGGTTACAATGAGCAGTTCTTC
.	TRBV6-6	TRBJ1-5	few	CASSSISGSNQPQHF	TGTGCCAGCAGTTCAATCAGTGGTAGCAATCAGCCCCAGCATTTT
.	TRBV4-1	TRBJ1-5	few	CASSLQDSSNQPQHF	TGCGCCAGCAGCCTCCAGGACAGTAGCAATCAGCCCCAGCATTTT
.	TRBV6-5	TRBJ2-1	once	CASSYQGLANNEQFF	TGTGCCAGCAGTTACCAGGGGCTAGCAAACAATGAGCAGTTCTTC
TRBD2	TRBV18	TRBJ2-1	.	CASSPPGLAGGPGNEQFF	TGTGCCAGCTCACCCCCGGGACTAGCGGGAGGGCCGGGGAATGAGCAGTTCTTC
.	TRBV10-3	TRBJ2-1	.	CAISRGSTYNEQFF	TGTGCCATCTCGCGAGGCAGCACCTACAATGAGCAGTTCTTC
.	TRBV7-6	TRBJ1-1	.	CASSLEIMNTEAFF	TGTGCCAGCAGCTTAGAAATCATGAACACTGAAGCTTTCTTT
TRBD1	TRBV4-3	TRBJ1-6	few	CASSQVAGGFSPLHF	TGCGCCAGCAGCCAAGTTGCAGGGGGATTTTCACCCCTCCACTTT
.	TRBV4-3	TRBJ2-7	.	CASSQGADWAYEQYF	TGCGCCAGCAGCCAAGGTGCCGACTGGGCCTACGAGCAGTACTTC
.	TRBV14	TRBJ1-1	.	CASSQGPGGDNTEAFF	TGTGCCAGCAGCCAAGGGCCCGGGGGGGACAACACTGAAGCTTTCTTT
TRBD2	TRBV4-3	TRBJ2-1	.	CASSQGLRGEEQFF	TGCGCCAGCAGCCAAGGTCTTCGGGGGGAAGAGCAGTTCTTC
TRBD2	TRBV10-1	TRBJ2-7	.	CASSEGGLVGGYEQYF	TGCGCCAGCAGTGAGGGGGGACTAGTTGGGGGCTACGAGCAGTACTTC
.	TRBV4-2	TRBJ1-4	.	CASSQDRARDEKLFF	TGTGCCAGCAGCCAAGACCGGGCCAGGGATGAAAAACTGTTTTTT
.	TRBV28	TRBJ2-7	.	CASCLGGLYEQYF	TGTGCCAGCTGTCTCGGGGGGCTCTACGAGCAGTACTTC
TRBD1	TRBV27	TRBJ1-2	few	CASSLNAGTGSGYGYTF	TGTGCCAGCAGTTTAAATGCTGGGACAGGGTCAGGCTATGGCTACACCTTC
.	TRBV7-7	TRBJ2-7	.	CASSPSDGSSYEQYF	TGTGCTAGCAGCCCGTCGGACGGGAGCTCCTACGAGCAGTACTTC
TRBD1	TRBV9	TRBJ2-6	few	CASSPRQGYSGANVLTF	TGTGCCAGCAGCCCCCGACAGGGATACTCTGGGGCCAACGTCCTGACTTTC
.	TRBV28	TRBJ2-5	once	CASSYGTNQETQYF	TGTGCCAGCAGTTATGGGACAAACCAAGAGACCCAGTACTTC
TRBD1	TRBV13	TRBJ1-5	.	CASAGGAGGARGNQPQHF	TGTGCCAGCGCGGGGGGGGCAGGGGGCGCGAGGGGCAATCAGCCCCAGCATTTT
.	TRBV12-5	TRBJ1-1	.	CASGSTPDTEAFF	TGTGCTAGTGGTTCTACCCCGGACACTGAAGCTTTCTTT
TRBD2	TRBV27	TRBJ2-1	.	CASSLSPSGVNEQFF	TGTGCCAGCAGTTTATCGCCTAGCGGGGTAAATGAGCAGTTCTTC
.	TRBV7-9	TRBJ2-7	.	CASSLDKRPYEQYF	TGTGCCAGCAGCTTAGATAAGCGCCCCTACGAGCAGTACTTC
.	TRBV10-3	TRBJ2-1	few	CAISDRGYNEQFF	TGTGCCATCAGTGACCGGGGCTACAATGAGCAGTTCTTC
.	TRBV7-8	TRBJ2-5	.	CASRQEETQYF	TGTGCCAGCAGGCAGGAAGAGACCCAGTACTTC
.	TRBV5-1	TRBJ1-2	few	CASSLGQFYYGYTF	TGCGCCAGCAGCTTGGGACAGTTCTACTATGGCTACACCTTC
.	TRBV7-9	TRBJ1-2	.	CASSSDTYNYGYTF	TGTGCCAGCAGCTCGGACACTTATAACTATGGCTACACCTTC
TRBD1	TRBV19	TRBJ1-5	.	CASSPQKPGQGQPQHF	TGTGCCAGTAGTCCACAAAAACCGGGACAGGGACAGCCCCAGCATTTT
TRBD1	TRBV18	TRBJ1-1	few	CASSPDRGVGEAFF	TGTGCCAGCTCACCTGACAGGGGAGTGGGTGAAGCTTTCTTT
TRBD2	TRBV9	TRBJ2-1	.	CASSPGAGEVLNEQFF	TGTGCCAGCAGCCCTGGGGCGGGAGAAGTGTTAAATGAGCAGTTCTTC
TRBD1	TRBV5-1	TRBJ2-7	.	CASSKPGQGAQYF	TGCGCCAGCAGCAAGCCGGGACAGGGTGCGCAGTACTTC
.	TRBV5-5	TRBJ1-2	.	CASDFGGNYGYTF	TGTGCCAGTGACTTCGGGGGGAACTATGGCTACACCTTC
.	TRBV6-1	TRBJ2-1	.	CASSEEVSGNNEQFF	TGTGCCAGCAGTGAAGAGGTTAGCGGCAACAATGAGCAGTTCTTC